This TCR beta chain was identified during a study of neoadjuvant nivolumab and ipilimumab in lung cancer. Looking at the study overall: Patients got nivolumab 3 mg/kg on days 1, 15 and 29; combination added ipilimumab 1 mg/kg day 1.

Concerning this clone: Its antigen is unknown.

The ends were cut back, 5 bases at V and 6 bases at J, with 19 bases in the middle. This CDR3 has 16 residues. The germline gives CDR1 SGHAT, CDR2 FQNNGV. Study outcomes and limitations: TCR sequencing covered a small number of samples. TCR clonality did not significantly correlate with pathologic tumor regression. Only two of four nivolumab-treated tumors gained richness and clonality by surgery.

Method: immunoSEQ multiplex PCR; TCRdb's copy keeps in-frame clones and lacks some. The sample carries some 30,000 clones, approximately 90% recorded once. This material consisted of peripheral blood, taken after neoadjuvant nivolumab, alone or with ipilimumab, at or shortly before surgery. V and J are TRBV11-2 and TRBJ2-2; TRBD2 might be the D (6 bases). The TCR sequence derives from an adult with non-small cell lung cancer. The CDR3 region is CASSAGLLSRAGELFF. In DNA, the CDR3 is TGTGCCAGCAGCGCAGGACTACTCTCTCGGGCCGGGGAGCTGTTTTTT.